The clone carrying this TCR beta chain has at least ten counts. The CDR3 length is 18 residues. Per the germline V gene, CDR1 is SGDLS and CDR2 is YYNGEE. The J segment lost 3 bases and the V segment lost 4 bases, leaving 13 bases of the junction unmatched. The sample originates from a study of human T cells and chemical hapten exposure. TCRdb reprocessed the RACE reads with MiXCR, giving one entry per CDR3 protein. The data show tens of thousands of distinct CDR3 sequences, 9.5% to 12% seen once. Time point described: pre-sensitization, week 0. Treatment given: therapeutic diphenylcyclopropenone sensitization with weekly scalp DPC.

The chain combines TRBV9 with TRBJ2-4; 10 positions match TRBD1. Sequencing used whole blood, obtained in connection with sensitization to the hapten diphenylcyclopropenone (DPC). The clonotype originates from a woman between 50 and 59 years old with alopecia areata. Some clones in this sample may be carry-over from other donors' samples. CDR3 DNA sequence: TGTGCCAGCAGCTCAACAGGGACAGGGGAGGATGGCAAAAACATTCAGTACTTC. Protein product: CASSSTGTGEDGKNIQYF. Filled out from reference TRBV9 and TRBJ2-4, the complete variable domain reads DSGVTQTPKHLITATGQRVTLRCSPRSGDLSVYWYQQSLDQGLQFLIQYYNGEERAKGNILERFSAQQFPDLHSELNLSSLELGDSALYFCASSSTGTGEDGKNIQYFGAGTRLSVL.